A selection of T cell receptor beta chains follows, all from one sample in a study of response to subunit inactivated influenza vaccine. TCRdb recomputed calls from the RT-PCR reads with MiXCR, one row per CDR3 protein. Altogether fewer than 650,000 distinct CDR3 sequences are present, 13% being singletons, with the ten largest covering around 14%. The sample was PBMCs from blood, taken around seven weeks after vaccination. The receptors were gathered from a man aged 50-59 years who received an inactivated influenza vaccine. CDR3s include the opening cysteine and the closing phenylalanine or tryptophan. Only part of the rows carry a size: once, few, many, or a class if the clone is expanded.

j_call: TRBJ1-2; clone_size: .; v_call: TRBV10-3; cdr3_aa: CAISTPGKLDYGYTF
j_call: TRBJ2-7; clone_size: few; v_call: TRBV15; cdr3_aa: CATSRKLAGGSGSCEQYF
j_call: TRBJ2-1; clone_size: few; v_call: TRBV2; cdr3_aa: CASSDVGGGVNEQFF
j_call: TRBJ2-7; clone_size: many; v_call: TRBV20-1; cdr3_aa: CSARFRTGREQYF
j_call: TRBJ2-1; clone_size: .; v_call: TRBV20-1; cdr3_aa: CSARDPQLSYNEQFF
j_call: TRBJ2-7; clone_size: few; v_call: TRBV6-2/TRBV6-3; cdr3_aa: CASRRGGSLGEQYF
j_call: TRBJ1-1; clone_size: .; v_call: TRBV12-3/TRBV12-4; cdr3_aa: CASCLGASNTEAFF
j_call: TRBJ2-1; clone_size: few; v_call: TRBV20-1; cdr3_aa: CSAPFSGKPYNEQFF
j_call: TRBJ1-3; clone_size: few; v_call: TRBV20-1; cdr3_aa: CSASVWHSGNTIYF
j_call: TRBJ2-7; clone_size: .; v_call: TRBV5-6; cdr3_aa: CASSLWGAPGTSGSYEQYF
j_call: TRBJ2-3; clone_size: .; v_call: TRBV4-2; cdr3_aa: CASSQTGTGSDTQYF
j_call: TRBJ2-7; clone_size: .; v_call: TRBV27; cdr3_aa: CASSPGVGAYEQYF
j_call: TRBJ1-3; clone_size: few; v_call: TRBV4-3; cdr3_aa: CASSQDPREGNTIYF
j_call: TRBJ2-3; clone_size: many; v_call: TRBV4-2; cdr3_aa: CASSLAGGLTDTQYF
j_call: TRBJ2-6; clone_size: .; v_call: TRBV28; cdr3_aa: CASSLYQGGANVLTF
j_call: TRBJ2-1; clone_size: few; v_call: TRBV10-3; cdr3_aa: CAIKVGGDEQFF
j_call: TRBJ2-3; clone_size: many; v_call: TRBV6-1; cdr3_aa: CASRRRYSTDTQYF
j_call: TRBJ2-3; clone_size: few; v_call: TRBV7-2; cdr3_aa: CASNGGGTDTQYF
j_call: TRBJ2-3; clone_size: few; v_call: TRBV7-9; cdr3_aa: CASSLPELVKAQYF
j_call: TRBJ2-5; clone_size: .; v_call: TRBV11-2; cdr3_aa: CASSSGRWSGETQYF
j_call: TRBJ2-7; clone_size: .; v_call: TRBV10-3; cdr3_aa: CAISEDRSGQGAEQYF
j_call: TRBJ2-1; clone_size: .; v_call: TRBV10-3; cdr3_aa: CAISEGRDGNEQFF
j_call: TRBJ1-2; clone_size: .; v_call: TRBV15; cdr3_aa: CATSRDSGGYTF
j_call: TRBJ2-5; clone_size: few; v_call: TRBV6-5; cdr3_aa: CASSSWERQETQYF
j_call: TRBJ2-7; clone_size: .; v_call: TRBV15; cdr3_aa: CATSDLMGGRYYEQYF
j_call: TRBJ1-5; clone_size: many; v_call: TRBV12-3/TRBV12-4; cdr3_aa: CASRGRNQPQHF
j_call: TRBJ2-1; clone_size: few; v_call: TRBV6-2/TRBV6-3; cdr3_aa: CASSYSGGPWNEQFF
j_call: TRBJ2-7; clone_size: few; v_call: TRBV6-5; cdr3_aa: CASSYSGTAPYEQYF
j_call: TRBJ1-5; clone_size: .; v_call: TRBV19; cdr3_aa: CASIATANSNQPQHF
j_call: TRBJ2-7; clone_size: .; v_call: TRBV4-3; cdr3_aa: CASSRQPGTGGLYEQYF
j_call: TRBJ1-4; clone_size: .; v_call: TRBV20-1; cdr3_aa: CSVWEEKLFF
j_call: TRBJ2-3; clone_size: .; v_call: TRBV2; cdr3_aa: CASQLWDLATDTQYF
j_call: TRBJ2-1; clone_size: many; v_call: TRBV12-3/TRBV12-4; cdr3_aa: CASGISGDYNEQFF
j_call: TRBJ2-7; clone_size: .; v_call: TRBV2; cdr3_aa: CASSDQDDYEQYF
j_call: TRBJ2-7; clone_size: .; v_call: TRBV7-2; cdr3_aa: CASSVQPPGLAGFGQYF
j_call: TRBJ2-2; clone_size: many; v_call: TRBV20-1; cdr3_aa: CSATRGTTGELFF
j_call: TRBJ2-7; clone_size: .; v_call: TRBV30; cdr3_aa: CAGRDRTYEQYF
j_call: TRBJ2-1; clone_size: .; v_call: TRBV20-1; cdr3_aa: CSARDLTSGIAGEQFF
j_call: TRBJ2-2; clone_size: .; v_call: TRBV6-1; cdr3_aa: CASSPGTGKANTGELFF
j_call: TRBJ1-1; clone_size: many; v_call: TRBV11-2; cdr3_aa: CASSLEPGVTEAFF
j_call: TRBJ1-2; clone_size: .; v_call: TRBV12-3/TRBV12-4; cdr3_aa: CASRPGNSNYGYTF
j_call: TRBJ2-7; clone_size: many; v_call: TRBV6-6; cdr3_aa: CASSYSPGEQYF
j_call: TRBJ2-7; clone_size: few; v_call: TRBV20-1; cdr3_aa: CSARGQLALYEQYF
j_call: TRBJ2-1; clone_size: .; v_call: TRBV6-1; cdr3_aa: CASRQSQGLGYNEQFF